This TCR beta chain comes out of a study of blood T cell repertoires in COVID-19. As for the study in general: From T cells, B-cell-depleted T cells, or PBMCs came the material, which was cDNA or gDNA.

The CDR3 consists of 15 residues. Germline CDR1 is MDHEN and CDR2 is SYDVKM. Trimming removed 8 bases from V and 4 bases from J; junction bases left unmatched: 8. Data came from immunoSEQ multiplex PCR; TCRdb stores just in-frame clones and leaves some out. Counted here are tens of thousands of clones, roughly 78% occurring once; the ten biggest clones make up approximately 1.2%. This TCR derives from a woman aged 80 or over with acute or convalescent COVID-19. The chain joins TRBV28 to TRBJ1-5; 10 bases match TRBD1. The sequenced sample was peripheral blood. The CDR3: CASPDGTGDNQPQHF. The CDR3 DNA follows: TGTGCCAGCCCTGATGGGACAGGGGATAATCAGCCCCAGCATTTT. The entire variable domain, with the rest obtained from reference TRBV28 and TRBJ1-5, is as follows: DVKVTQSSRYLVKRTGEKVFLECVQDMDHENMFWYRQDPGLGLRLIYFSYDVKMKEKGDIPEGYSVSREKKERFSLILESASTNQTSMYLCASPDGTGDNQPQHFGDGTRLSIL.